What follows is one TCR beta chain and its context. This could be a read error, since a much larger clone is one nucleotide away. How the authors handled the data: ImmunoSEQ yielded junction-only sequences lacking quality scores, so filtering differed. TCRdb's copy holds only in-frame clones and misses some; the assay was immunoSEQ multiplex PCR. D and trimming were read from the DNA, whereas the V and J calls and clone size are those reported in that table. The repertoire holds around 1,900,000 clones, with around 93% as singletons. These data belong to a study of shared clonotypes between healthy human individuals. Positively selected for CCR7, the CD45RO-negative cells used as naive CD8 cells excluded terminally differentiated effector memory CD45RA+ cells. This CDR3 contains 13 residues. Germline V gene sequence: CDR1 MRHNA, CDR2 SNTAGT. V lost 0 bases and J lost 4, with 3 bases in between.

The sequenced sample was naive CD8+ T cells from PBMCs. This chain uses TRBV6-4 with TRBJ2-2; D unresolved. The sequence came from a man aged 18 to 29 in good health. Some clones in this sample may be carry-over from other donors' samples. The CDR3 protein is CASSDSSTGELFF. In nucleotides, the CDR3 is TGTGCCAGCAGTGACTCGAGCACCGGGGAGCTGTTTTTT.